Presented here are 22 T cell receptor beta chains from one specimen sequenced in a study of beta chain features in type 1 diabetes. Study observations and caveats: Moderate but significant shortening of TCRB CDR3s was recorded in all four CD4+ subsets from Type 1 diabetes patients.

The sequenced template was cDNA made from the entire isolated RNA. Here immunoSEQ multiplex PCR was the method, and the copy in TCRdb shows in-frame clones only, minus some. The repertoire holds 200,000 to 300,000 clones, with roughly 20% as singletons. These receptors' antigens are unknown. The sample comprised naive CD4+ T cells from blood. The receptor set was obtained from a woman aged 35 to 49 with type 1 diabetes.

V gene TRBV27 combines with J gene TRBJ1-4; D gene ambiguous. The CDR3 extends over 15 amino acids. V was trimmed by 2 bases and J by 2 bases, leaving 9 bases between them. Per the germline V gene, CDR1 is MNHEY and CDR2 is SMNVEV (reference sequence). CDR3 amino acids: CASSLSGRTNEKLFF. DNA for the CDR3: TGTGCCAGCAGTTTAAGCGGCCGGACTAATGAAAAACTGTTTTTT.

Written as DNA, the CDR3 is TGTGCCAGCTCACCCTTAAGGGCCGGGAGAGGAAACACCATATATTTT. Its protein is CASSPLRAGRGNTIYF. This chain joins TRBV18 and TRBJ1-3, with D hard to call. Germline V CDR1 and CDR2: KGHSH, LQKENI. V was pared by 3 bases and J by 4 bases, with 16 bases between. The CDR3 contains 16 residues.

This rearrangement joins TRBV4-1 to TRBJ2-5, with 7 bases that match TRBD2. The germline V gene encodes CDR1 MGHRA and CDR2 YSYEKL. Trimming took 0 bases from V and 4 from J; bases not matched to a gene: 8. The CDR3 covers 16 residues. CDR3 residues: CASSQDTAGVGETQYF. CDR3 nucleotide sequence: TGCGCCAGCAGCCAAGATACGGCGGGAGTAGGAGAGACCCAGTACTTC.

This clone turned up a few times. CDR3 DNA sequence: TGTGCCAGCAGCGACGGACTAGCGGTCCGCAATGAGCAGTTCTTC. Its translation is CASSDGLAVRNEQFF. This sequence joins TRBV5-4 and TRBJ2-1; 10 bases are a match to TRBD2. The CDR3 loop spans 15 amino acids. Germline V lookup: CDR1 SGHNT, CDR2 YYREEE (reference sequence). V dropped 4 bases and J dropped 6; count of bases not matched to a gene: 7.

CDR3 region: CASSPMTSRSYEQYF. The DNA of the CDR3 is TGTGCCAGCAGCCCTATGACTAGCCGTTCCTACGAGCAGTACTTC. V usage is TRBV5-4 and J usage is TRBJ2-7; 7 nucleotides match TRBD2. The J segment lost 1 base and the V segment lost 4 bases, leaving 8 bases of the junction unmatched. Germline V gene lookup returns CDR1 SGHNT and CDR2 YYREEE (reference sequence). The CDR3 runs 15 residues. Drawing the rest from reference TRBV5-4 and TRBJ2-7, the complete variable domain is ETGVTQSPTHLIKTRGQQVTLRCSSQSGHNTVSWYQQALGQGPQFIFQYYREEENGRGNFPPRFSGLQFPNYSSELNVNALELDDSALYLCASSPMTSRSYEQYFGPGTRLTVT.

The rearrangement joins TRBV20-1 to TRBJ1-1, with D possibly being TRBD1 (6 bases). The V gene lost 2 bases and the J gene lost 8 bases, with 9 bases spanning the gap. Germline loops: CDR1 DFQATT, CDR2 SNEGSKA (reference sequence). CDR3 length equals 11 residues. In nucleotides, the CDR3 is TGCAGTGCTAGACGAGGGGGAGAAGCTTTCTTT. It specifies CSARRGGEAFF.

This clone was found a few times. This sequence joins TRBV4-2 and TRBJ2-3; TRBD2 might be the D (6 bases). Germline values: CDR1 LGHNA, CDR2 YNFKEQ. Trimming removed 2 bases from V and 0 bases from J, with 9 bases in between. There are 15 residues in the CDR3. Here the CDR3 reads CASSQSRESTDTQYF. Written as DNA, the CDR3 is TGTGCCAGCAGCCAAAGTCGGGAGAGCACAGATACGCAGTATTTT.

DNA for the CDR3: TGTGCCAGCAGCAGAGAACGACAGGGTGGATACAATGAGCAGTTCTTC. As protein: CASSRERQGGYNEQFF. The rearrangement joins TRBV9 to TRBJ2-1; the match to TRBD1 covers 7 bases. The CDR3 length is 16 residues. The trim removed 4 bases at V and 4 bases at J, leaving 11 bases unmatched. Germline CDR1 reads SGDLS; CDR2 reads YYNGEE. The full variable domain, completed using reference TRBV9 and TRBJ2-1, is DSGVTQTPKHLITATGQRVTLRCSPRSGDLSVYWYQQSLDQGLQFLIQYYNGEERAKGNILERFSAQQFPDLHSELNLSSLELGDSALYFCASSRERQGGYNEQFFGPGTRLTVL.

The chain recombines TRBV6-5 with TRBJ2-3, with 9 bases that match TRBD2. The CDR3 totals 14 residues. The J segment lost 6 bases and the V segment lost 6 bases, leaving 7 bases of the junction unmatched. Germline lookup yields CDR1 MNHEY and CDR2 SVGAGI. The CDR3 DNA reads as TGTGCCAGCAGGCCTAGCGGGACGGGGGATACGCAGTATTTT. It codes for CASRPSGTGDTQYF.

This clone was seen a handful of times. The sample carries other DNA sequences with the same CDR3. V usage is TRBV11-2 and J usage is TRBJ2-1, with unresolved D. Germline CDR1 SGHAT, CDR2 FQNNGV. The V gene lost 4 bases and the J gene lost 5 bases, with 9 bases spanning the gap. CDR3 length equals 13 residues. This chain's CDR3 is CASSSRLDNEQFF. In DNA, the CDR3 is TGTGCCAGCAGCTCTCGACTGGACAATGAGCAGTTCTTC.

CDR3 region: CASSSGRTGTPPNQPQHF. The CDR3 nucleotides read TGTGCCAGCAGTAGCGGGCGGACAGGGACTCCCCCCAATCAGCCCCAGCATTTT. The chain combines TRBV28 with TRBJ1-5, with TRBD1 identical over 8 bases. V shed 5 bases, J shed 3 bases, and the junction held 15 bases outside the gene matches. This CDR3 has 18 amino acids. Germline CDR1 is MDHEN and CDR2 is SYDVKM.

The V gene is TRBV9, the J gene TRBJ2-1; D is ambiguous. Trimming pared 3 bases from V and 4 bases from J, leaving 5 bases between. CDR3 length: 12 amino acids. The germline V gene has CDR1 SGDLS and CDR2 YYNGEE. The CDR3 loop reads CASSARYNEQFF. CDR3 in DNA: TGTGCCAGCAGCGCGCGATACAATGAGCAGTTCTTC.

This clone was seen a handful of times. The chain employs TRBV5-4 and TRBJ2-1; the match to TRBD2 covers 8 bases. Losses at the gene ends were 0 bases for V and 9 bases for J; bases not matched to a gene: 11. CDR1 and CDR2 from the germline V gene are SGHNT and YYREEE (reference sequence). This CDR3 comprises 16 residues. CDR3 DNA sequence: TGTGCCAGCAGCTTGGGAGGGGCTAGCGGGCGTGGTGAGCAGTTCTTC. Its translation: CASSLGGASGRGEQFF.

The gene calls are TRBV11-2 and TRBJ2-3; no reliable D call. The CDR3 has 12 amino acids. Germline V lookup: CDR1 SGHAT, CDR2 FQNNGV. Trimming cost V 0 bases and J 7 bases, with 5 bases left between them. CDR3 protein: CASSLDIHTQYF. CDR3 DNA: TGTGCCAGCAGCTTAGATATTCATACGCAGTATTTT.

This chain uses TRBV28 with TRBJ2-2, with 9 bases that match TRBD1. This CDR3 contains 15 residues. J gave up 3 bases and V 9 bases, and 8 bases lay outside the gene matches. CDR1 is MDHEN, CDR2 SYDVKM, per germline. The CDR3 nucleotides read TGTGCCAGTCTTACAGGGGGCTGGTACACCGGGGAGCTGTTTTTT. Its translation is CASLTGGWYTGELFF.

This chain joins TRBV14 and TRBJ2-1, with 12 bases fitting TRBD2. The CDR3 is 15 amino acids. V shed 3 bases and J 9 bases; nucleotides not matched to a gene: 6. Looked up from germline, CDR1 is SGHDN and CDR2 is FVKESK. CDR3 sequence: CASSHRLAGAGEQFF. CDR3 DNA sequence: TGTGCCAGCAGCCACCGACTAGCGGGAGCAGGTGAGCAGTTCTTC.

The CDR3 DNA reads TGTGCCAGCAGGAGGGACAGGGGTTGGGACGAGCAGTACTTC. It codes for CASRRDRGWDEQYF. The chain recombines TRBV2 with TRBJ2-7; 10 nucleotides agree with TRBD1. The length of the CDR3 is 14 residues. J gave up 5 bases and V 6 bases, and 7 bases lay outside the gene matches. Germline CDR1 SNHLY, CDR2 FYNNEI. The entire variable domain, with the rest obtained from reference TRBV2 and TRBJ2-7, is as follows: EPEVTQTPSHQVTQMGQEVILRCVPISNHLYFYWYRQILGQKVEFLVSFYNNEISEKSEIFDDQFSVERPDGSNFTLKIRSTKLEDSAMYFCASRRDRGWDEQYFGPGTRLTVT.

The J gene is TRBJ2-2, the V gene TRBV11-2; 8 nucleotides match TRBD1. Trimming took 11 bases from V and 5 from J; bases not matched to a gene: 4. The CDR3 runs 12 residues. CDR1 SGHAT and CDR2 FQNNGV come from the germline V gene. CDR3 loop: CAGQGSTGELFF. The DNA of the CDR3 is TGTGCCGGACAGGGATCGACCGGGGAGCTGTTTTTT.

This sequence joins TRBV27 and TRBJ2-1, with 7 nucleotides matching TRBD1. There are 14 residues in the CDR3. CDR1 and CDR2 (germline): MNHEY, SMNVEV (reference sequence). The ends lost 0 bases at V and 6 bases at J; junction bases unmatched: 2. CDR3 sequence (DNA): TGTGCCAGCAGTTTATCGACAGGGCGCAATGAGCAGTTCTTC. Translation gives CASSLSTGRNEQFF.

V and J are TRBV9 and TRBJ2-3; D not certain. Germline-derived CDR1 and CDR2 are SGDLS and YYNGEE. This CDR3 comprises 14 residues. Trimming pared 3 bases from V and 0 bases from J, leaving 8 bases between. The CDR3: CASSAQTSTDTQYF. The CDR3 DNA sequence: TGTGCCAGCAGCGCCCAGACTAGCACAGATACGCAGTATTTT.

The chain recombines TRBV30 with TRBJ1-3; D call uncertain. The CDR3 consists of 16 residues. The germline gives CDR1 GTSNPN, CDR2 SVGIG (reference sequence). V was shortened by 2 bases and J by 2 bases, with 16 bases between the two germline ends. The CDR3 here is CAWSPPDGLPGNTIYF. The CDR3 DNA reads as TGTGCCTGGAGTCCCCCAGATGGCTTACCTGGAAACACCATATATTTT.

This clone was counted between two and nine times. CDR3 sequence (DNA): TGTGCCAGCAGCGTAGATGAGCGGGAGTACAATGAGCAGTTCTTC. This sequence encodes CASSVDEREYNEQFF. The gene calls are TRBV9 and TRBJ2-1, with 8 bases lining up with TRBD2. The CDR3 is 15 amino acids. Trimming removed 0 bases from V and 4 bases from J; junction bases left unmatched: 3. Germline V gives CDR1 SGDLS, CDR2 YYNGEE. Full variable domain (missing parts from reference TRBV9 and TRBJ2-1): DSGVTQTPKHLITATGQRVTLRCSPRSGDLSVYWYQQSLDQGLQFLIQYYNGEERAKGNILERFSAQQFPDLHSELNLSSLELGDSALYFCASSVDEREYNEQFFGPGTRLTVL.